This TCR beta chain was recorded in a study of T cell changes during pregnancy in multiple sclerosis. Assay used: immunoSEQ multiplex PCR; TCRdb lists only in-frame clones, some missing. The sample includes 100,000 to 150,000 clones, approximately 93% of them seen just once. The CDR3 sequence is 14 residues long. CDR1 MNHEY and CDR2 SVGAGI come from the germline V gene. V lost 4 bases to trimming and J lost 4 bases; unmatched junction nucleotides: 4. V usage is TRBV6-5 and J usage is TRBJ2-5, with 9 positions matching TRBD2. The source was peripheral blood, collected before pregnancy. This TCR derives from a female donor with multiple sclerosis, enrolled in a pregnancy study. CDR3 region: CASSLAGERETQYF. CDR3 sequence (DNA): TGTGCCAGCAGTTTAGCGGGAGAGCGAGAGACCCAGTACTTC.